This TCR beta chain was sequenced for a study of beta chain features in type 1 diabetes. Study as a whole: Sorted cell examination encompassed over 90,000,000 cells across all samples.

This clone was seen a few times. Its specificity is unknown. Notes on the study in general: PCR could preferentially amplify shorter templates, alike in patients and controls.

Between the trimmed V and J ends, which lost 0 bases and 7 bases, there was a span of 6 bases. The CDR3 is 12 residues long. Germline CDR1 and CDR2: SGHDN and FVKESK. Of the isolated RNA, all was reverse transcribed, and so the sequenced material was expressed TCRB transcripts. Data came from immunoSEQ multiplex PCR; TCRdb stores just in-frame clones and leaves some out. Of tens of thousands of clones in the sample, under 35% were seen once. Sorting with CD45RO/CCR7/CD25/CD127/CD95/CD27 yielded naive, central memory, regulatory and stem-like memory CD4+ cells. Sequencing used stem cell memory CD4+ T cells from blood. The clonotype comes from a woman under 30 in good health. The chain uses TRBV14 and TRBJ2-5; D gene uncertain. CDR3 in DNA: TGTGCCAGCAGCCAAGATAGGAGGACCCAGTACTTC. Translating gives CASSQDRRTQYF.